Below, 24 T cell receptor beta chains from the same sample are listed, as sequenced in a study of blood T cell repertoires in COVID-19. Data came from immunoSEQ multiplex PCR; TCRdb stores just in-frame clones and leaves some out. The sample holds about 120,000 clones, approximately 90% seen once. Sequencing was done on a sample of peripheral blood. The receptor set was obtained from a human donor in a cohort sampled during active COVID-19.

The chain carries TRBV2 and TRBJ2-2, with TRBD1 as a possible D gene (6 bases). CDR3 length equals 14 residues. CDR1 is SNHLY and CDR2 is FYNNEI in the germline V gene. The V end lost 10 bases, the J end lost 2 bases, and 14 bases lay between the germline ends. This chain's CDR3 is CANTGTKNTGELFF. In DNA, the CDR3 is TGTGCCAATACCGGGACAAAAAACACCGGGGAGCTGTTTTTT.

The CDR3 protein is CASRDPGQSYEQYF. DNA for the CDR3: TGCGCCAGCAGAGACCCGGGACAGTCCTACGAGCAGTACTTC. The chain combines TRBV10-2 with TRBJ2-7; 7 positions match TRBD1. Germline trimming cut 6 bases from V and 1 base from J; bases unmatched to any gene: 6. Germline V CDR1 and CDR2: WSHSY, SAAADI. The CDR3 extends over 14 amino acids.

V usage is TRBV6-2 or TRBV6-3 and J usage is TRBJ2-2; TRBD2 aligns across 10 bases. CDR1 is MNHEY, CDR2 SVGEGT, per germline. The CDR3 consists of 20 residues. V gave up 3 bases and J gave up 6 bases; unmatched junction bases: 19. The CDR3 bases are TGTGCCAGCAGTTATAAGGGGTCGGCTAGCGGGAGATGGGGCGCCGGGGAGCTGTTTTTT. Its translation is CASSYKGSASGRWGAGELFF.

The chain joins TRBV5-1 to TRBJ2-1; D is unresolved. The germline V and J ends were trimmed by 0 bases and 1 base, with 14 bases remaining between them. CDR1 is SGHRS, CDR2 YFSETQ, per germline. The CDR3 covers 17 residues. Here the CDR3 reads CASSLARTTASYNEQFF. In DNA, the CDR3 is TGCGCCAGCAGCTTGGCCAGAACTACCGCTTCCTACAATGAGCAGTTCTTC.

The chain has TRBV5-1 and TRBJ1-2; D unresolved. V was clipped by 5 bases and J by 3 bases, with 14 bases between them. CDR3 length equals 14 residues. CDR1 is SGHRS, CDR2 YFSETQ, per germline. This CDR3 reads CASRLAELDYGYTF. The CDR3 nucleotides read TGCGCCAGCAGACTGGCAGAACTAGACTATGGCTACACCTTC.

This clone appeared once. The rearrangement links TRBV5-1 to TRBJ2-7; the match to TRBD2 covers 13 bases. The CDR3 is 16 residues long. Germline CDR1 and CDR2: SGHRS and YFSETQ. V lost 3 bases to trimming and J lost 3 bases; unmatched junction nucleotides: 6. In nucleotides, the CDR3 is TGCGCCAGCAGCTCTTCCCGGACTAGCGGGAGCTACGAGCAGTACTTC. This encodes CASSSSRTSGSYEQYF.

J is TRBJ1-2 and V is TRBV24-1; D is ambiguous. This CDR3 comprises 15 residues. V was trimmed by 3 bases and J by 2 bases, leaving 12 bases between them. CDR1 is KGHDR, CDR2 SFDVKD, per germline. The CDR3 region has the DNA TGTGCCACCAGTGATAGCCAGCGTTACAACTATGGCTACACCTTC. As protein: CATSDSQRYNYGYTF.

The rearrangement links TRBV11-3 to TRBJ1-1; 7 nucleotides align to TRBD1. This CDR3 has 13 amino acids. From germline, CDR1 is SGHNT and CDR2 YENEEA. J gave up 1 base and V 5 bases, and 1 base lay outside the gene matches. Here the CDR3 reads CASSRQGNTEAFF. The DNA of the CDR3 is TGTGCCAGCAGCCGACAGGGGAACACTGAAGCTTTCTTT.

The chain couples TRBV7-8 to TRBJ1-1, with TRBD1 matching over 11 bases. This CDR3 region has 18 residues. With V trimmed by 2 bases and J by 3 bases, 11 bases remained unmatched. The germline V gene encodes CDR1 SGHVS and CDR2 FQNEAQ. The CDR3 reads CASSLLPRTGGSYTEAFF. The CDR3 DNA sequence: TGTGCCAGCAGCTTACTACCGAGGACAGGGGGCTCCTACACTGAAGCTTTCTTT. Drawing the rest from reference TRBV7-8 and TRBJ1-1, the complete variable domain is GAGVSQSPRYKVAKRGQDVALRCDPISGHVSLFWYQQALGQGPEFLTYFQNEAQLDKSGLPSDRFFAERPEGSVSTLKIQRTQQEDSAVYLCASSLLPRTGGSYTEAFFGQGTRLTVV.

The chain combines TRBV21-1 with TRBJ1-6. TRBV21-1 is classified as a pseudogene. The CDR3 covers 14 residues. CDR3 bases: TGTGCCAGATCCCGGGGGTCCTATAATTCACCCCTCCACTTT. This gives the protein CARSRGSYNSPLHF.

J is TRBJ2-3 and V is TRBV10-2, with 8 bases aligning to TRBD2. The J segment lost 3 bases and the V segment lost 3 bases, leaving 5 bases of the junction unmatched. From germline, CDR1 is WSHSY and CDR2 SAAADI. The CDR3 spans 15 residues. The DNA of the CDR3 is TGCGCCAGCAGTGATCGGGGGGGGCCGACAGATACGCAGTATTTT. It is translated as CASSDRGGPTDTQYF.

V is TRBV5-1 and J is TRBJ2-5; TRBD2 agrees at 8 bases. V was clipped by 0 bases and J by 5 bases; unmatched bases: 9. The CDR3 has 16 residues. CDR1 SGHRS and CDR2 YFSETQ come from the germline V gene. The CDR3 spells CASSLENGGVWETQYF. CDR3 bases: TGCGCCAGCAGCTTGGAGAACGGGGGGGTTTGGGAGACCCAGTACTTC.

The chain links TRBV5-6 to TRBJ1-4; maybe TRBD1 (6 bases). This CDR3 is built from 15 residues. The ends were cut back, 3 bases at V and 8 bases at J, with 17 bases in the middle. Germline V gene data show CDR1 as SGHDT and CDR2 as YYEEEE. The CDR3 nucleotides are TGTGCCAGCAGCTCTTCAGGGGAGGGGGTGGAAAAACTGTTTTTT. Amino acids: CASSSSGEGVEKLFF.

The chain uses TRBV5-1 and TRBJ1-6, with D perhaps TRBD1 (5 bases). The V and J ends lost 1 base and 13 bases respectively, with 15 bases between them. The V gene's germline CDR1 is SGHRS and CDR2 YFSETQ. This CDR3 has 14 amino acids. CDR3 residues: CASSLRQGVGPLHF. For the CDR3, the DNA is TGCGCCAGCAGCTTGAGGCAGGGCGTTGGGCCCCTCCACTTT.

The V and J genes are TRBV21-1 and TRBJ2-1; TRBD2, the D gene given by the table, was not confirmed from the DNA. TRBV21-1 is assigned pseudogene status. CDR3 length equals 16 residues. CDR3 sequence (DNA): TGTGCCAGCAGCCCCCTTGGGGGGGCGGTCTACAATGAGCAGTTCTTC. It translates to CASSPLGGAVYNEQFF.

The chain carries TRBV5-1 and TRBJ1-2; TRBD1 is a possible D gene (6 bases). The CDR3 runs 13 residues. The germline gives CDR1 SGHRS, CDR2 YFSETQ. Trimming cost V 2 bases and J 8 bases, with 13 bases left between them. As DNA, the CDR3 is TGCGCCAGCAGCTTACAGGGTAGTAACGGCTACACCTTC. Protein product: CASSLQGSNGYTF.

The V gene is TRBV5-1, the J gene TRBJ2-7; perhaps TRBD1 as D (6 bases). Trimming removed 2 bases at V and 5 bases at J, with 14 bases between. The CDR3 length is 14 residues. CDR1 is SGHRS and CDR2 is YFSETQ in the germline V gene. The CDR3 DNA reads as TGCGCCAGCAGCTTATCACAGGGTAGCGACGAGCAGTACTTC. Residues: CASSLSQGSDEQYF.

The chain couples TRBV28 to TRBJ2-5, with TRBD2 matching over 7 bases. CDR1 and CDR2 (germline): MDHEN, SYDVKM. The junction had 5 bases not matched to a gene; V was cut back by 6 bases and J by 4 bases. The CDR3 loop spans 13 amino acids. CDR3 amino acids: CASRRGRGETQYF. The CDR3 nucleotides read TGTGCCAGCAGACGAGGGAGGGGAGAGACCCAGTACTTC.

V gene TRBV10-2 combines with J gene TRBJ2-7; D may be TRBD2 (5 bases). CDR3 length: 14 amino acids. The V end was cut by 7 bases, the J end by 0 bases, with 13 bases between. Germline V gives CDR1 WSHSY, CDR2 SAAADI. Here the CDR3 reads CASTRTYSSYEQYF. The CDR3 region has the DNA TGCGCCAGCACCCGGACTTATTCCTCCTACGAGCAGTACTTC.

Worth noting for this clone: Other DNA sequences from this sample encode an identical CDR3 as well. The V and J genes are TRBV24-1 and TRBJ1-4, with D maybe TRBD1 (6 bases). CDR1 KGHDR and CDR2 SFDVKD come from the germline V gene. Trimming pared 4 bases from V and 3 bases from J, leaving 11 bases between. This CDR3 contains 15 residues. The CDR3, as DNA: TGTGCCACCAGTGACCGAGGGGGTCCTAATGAAAAACTGTTTTTT. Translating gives CATSDRGGPNEKLFF.

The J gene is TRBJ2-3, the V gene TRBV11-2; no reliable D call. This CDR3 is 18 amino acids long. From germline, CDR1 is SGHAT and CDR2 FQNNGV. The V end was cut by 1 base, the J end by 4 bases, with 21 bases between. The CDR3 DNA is TGTGCCAGCAGCTTAGCCTCCCTGGCCCCCGGTCGGGCAGATACGCAGTATTTT. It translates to CASSLASLAPGRADTQYF.

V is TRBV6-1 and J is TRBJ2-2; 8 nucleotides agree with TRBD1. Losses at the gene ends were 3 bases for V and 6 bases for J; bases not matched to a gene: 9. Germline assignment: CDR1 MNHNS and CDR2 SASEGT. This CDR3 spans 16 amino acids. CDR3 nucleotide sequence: TGTGCCAGCAGTGAGGACAGGGCGAGGAGTTCCGGGGAGCTGTTTTTT. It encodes CASSEDRARSSGELFF.

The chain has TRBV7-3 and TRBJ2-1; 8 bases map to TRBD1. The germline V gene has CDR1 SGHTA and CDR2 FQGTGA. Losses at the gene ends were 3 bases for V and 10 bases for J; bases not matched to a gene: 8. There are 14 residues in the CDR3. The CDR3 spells CASSLMQGAREQFF. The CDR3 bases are TGTGCCAGCAGCTTGATGCAGGGGGCCAGGGAGCAGTTCTTC.

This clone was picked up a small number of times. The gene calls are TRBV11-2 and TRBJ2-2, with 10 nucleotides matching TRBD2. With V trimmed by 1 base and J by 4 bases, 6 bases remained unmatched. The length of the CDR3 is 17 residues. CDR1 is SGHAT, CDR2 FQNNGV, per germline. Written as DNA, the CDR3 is TGTGCCAGCAGCTTAGTTAGCGGGGGGCCGGGCACCGGGGAGCTGTTTTTT. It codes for CASSLVSGGPGTGELFF.